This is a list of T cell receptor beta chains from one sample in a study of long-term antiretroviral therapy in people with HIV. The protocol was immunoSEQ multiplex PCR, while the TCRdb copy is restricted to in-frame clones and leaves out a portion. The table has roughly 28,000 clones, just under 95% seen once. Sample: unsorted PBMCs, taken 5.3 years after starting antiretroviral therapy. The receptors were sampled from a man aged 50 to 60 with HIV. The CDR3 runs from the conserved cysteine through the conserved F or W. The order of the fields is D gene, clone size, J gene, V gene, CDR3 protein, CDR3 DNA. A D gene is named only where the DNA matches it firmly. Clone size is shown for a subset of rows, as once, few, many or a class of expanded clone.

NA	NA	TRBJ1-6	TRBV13	CASSLSGVGYNSPLHF	TGTGCCAGCAGCTTAAGCGGGGTGGGCTATAATTCGCCCCTCCACTTT
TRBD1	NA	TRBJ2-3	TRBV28	CASSLLDRARTDTQYF	TGTGCCAGCAGTTTACTGGACAGGGCGCGCACAGATACGCAGTATTTT
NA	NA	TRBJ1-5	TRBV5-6	CASSLNGGGSNQPQHF	TGTGCCAGCAGCTTGAATGGAGGGGGGAGCAATCAGCCCCAGCATTTT
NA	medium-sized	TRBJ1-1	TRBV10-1	CATKGQNTEAFF	TGCGCCACCAAGGGACAGAACACTGAAGCTTTCTTT
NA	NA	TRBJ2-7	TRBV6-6	CASSYSRGQYEQYF	TGTGCCAGCAGTTACTCGAGGGGCCAGTACGAGCAGTACTTC
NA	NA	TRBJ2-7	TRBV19	CASRGGGTFLDEQYF	TGTGCCAGTCGGGGAGGGGGAACCTTTTTGGACGAGCAGTACTTC
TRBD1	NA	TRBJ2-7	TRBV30	CAWSPWTGYEQYF	TGTGCCTGGAGTCCCTGGACAGGCTACGAGCAGTACTTC
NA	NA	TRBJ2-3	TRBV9	CASSVLITDTQYF	TGTGCCAGCAGCGTACTTATCACAGATACGCAGTATTTT
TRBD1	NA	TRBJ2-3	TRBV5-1	CASSLTGTGYTDTQYF	TGCGCCAGCAGCTTGACGGGGACAGGGTACACAGATACGCAGTATTTT
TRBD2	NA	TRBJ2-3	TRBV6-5	CASGGSGGPPDTQYF	TGTGCCAGCGGGGGTAGCGGGGGCCCTCCAGATACGCAGTATTTT
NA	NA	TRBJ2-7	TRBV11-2	CASSLVRRVSQYF	TGTGCCAGCAGCTTAGTTCGTCGGGTTTCTCAGTACTTC
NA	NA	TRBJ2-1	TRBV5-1	CASSLWGGPGTYNEQFF	TGCGCCAGCAGCTTGTGGGGGGGGCCAGGTACCTACAATGAGCAGTTCTTC
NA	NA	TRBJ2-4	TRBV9	CASSGGPENIQYF	TGTGCCAGCAGCGGGGGACCCGAAAACATTCAGTACTTC
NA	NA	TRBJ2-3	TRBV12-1	CASSPTGRTDTQYF	TGTGCCAGCAGCCCAACAGGGCGCACAGATACGCAGTATTTT
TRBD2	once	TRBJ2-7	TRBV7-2	CASSLDSGTIGYYEQYF	TGTGCCAGCAGCTTAGACTCCGGGACTATTGGATACTACGAGCAGTACTTC
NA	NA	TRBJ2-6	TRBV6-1	CASREAVSGANVLTF	TGTGCCAGCAGAGAAGCCGTCTCTGGGGCCAACGTCCTGACTTTC
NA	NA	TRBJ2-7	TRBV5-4	CASSGDSYEQYF	TGTGCCAGCAGCGGCGACAGTTACGAGCAGTACTTC
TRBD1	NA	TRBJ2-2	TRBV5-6	CASSWGTGGAGELFF	TGTGCCAGCAGCTGGGGGACAGGCGGCGCCGGGGAGCTGTTTTTT
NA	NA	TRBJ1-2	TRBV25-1	CASSRSANYGYTF	TGTGCCAGCAGTCGGTCCGCTAACTATGGCTACACCTTC
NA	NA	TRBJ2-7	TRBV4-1	CASSQAVAREQYF	TGCGCCAGCAGCCAAGCTGTAGCACGGGAGCAGTACTTC
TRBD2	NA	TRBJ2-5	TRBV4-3	CASSQEKGLAGGETQYF	TGCGCCAGCAGCCAAGAGAAGGGCCTAGCGGGGGGGGAGACCCAGTACTTC
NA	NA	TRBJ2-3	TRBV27	CASSPQAALDTQYF	TGTGCCAGCAGTCCACAGGCCGCCCTAGATACGCAGTATTTT